This T cell receptor (beta chain) was sequenced for a study of Graves' ophthalmopathy and Graves' hyperthyroidism. For the study at large: The authors collected peripheral blood at initial diagnosis, before any treatment.

V lost 10 bases to trimming and J lost 7 bases; unmatched junction nucleotides: 14. The CDR3 extends over 15 amino acids. Germline V gene lookup returns CDR1 ENHRY and CDR2 SYGVKD. Patients were excluded if they had other autoimmune diseases or uncontrolled infections, and likewise if pregnancy or lactation applied. Out of about 11 ml of fresh peripheral blood, PBMCs were obtained. Transcripts of RNA were the source for amplifying TCR beta CDR3 regions. An opening RT-PCR round employed HTBI primers and preceded a second-round multiplex PCR. TCRdb reprocessed the multiplex PCR reads via MiXCR and lists one record per CDR3 protein. Among 660,000 or so distinct CDR3 sequences listed, 35% to 50% were seen once.

This chain uses TRBV10-3 with TRBJ2-7, with 12 nucleotides matching TRBD2. This receptor was identified in an adult man with Graves' ophthalmopathy. Material: peripheral blood. The CDR3 loop reads CASSSRLAGVREQYF. CDR3 in DNA: TGTGCCAGCAGCTCCAGACTAGCGGGAGTCAGGGAGCAGTACTTC.